These 26 T cell receptor beta chains were all obtained from the same sample, sequenced in a study of Ad26.COV2.S vaccination and SARS-CoV-2 variants. Regarding treatment: 19 received Ad26.COV2.S at low or high dose, single or two shots; about 5 received placebo; per-sample allocation not given. All samples were drawn on day 63, counting from the first vaccine or placebo injection. Sequenced by immunoSEQ multiplex PCR; TCRdb stores in-frame clones only, minus some. Of 300,000 to 350,000 clones in the sample, around four fifths are singletons; the top ten hold approximately 2%. Sequences were derived from peripheral blood, sampled in a trial of Ad26.COV2.S vaccine versus placebo. These receptor sequences come from a person between 18 and 65 years old who received the Ad26.COV2.S COVID-19 vaccine or a placebo.

The table lists this clone with a few counts. The chain has TRBV19 and TRBJ2-5, with D possibly matching TRBD2 (6 bases). The CDR3 runs to 14 residues. Germline V gene sequence: CDR1 LNHDA, CDR2 SQIVND (reference sequence). V lost 6 bases, J lost 5 bases, and 16 bases lay in between. CDR3 loop: CASSSGFRGETQYF. CDR3 DNA: TGTGCCAGTAGCTCGGGCTTTCGGGGGGAGACCCAGTACTTC. Full variable domain (remainder filled in from reference TRBV19 and TRBJ2-5): DGGITQSPKYLFRKEGQNVTLSCEQNLNHDAMYWYRQDPGQGLRLIYYSQIVNDFQKGDIAEGYSVSREKKESFPLTVTSAQKNPTAFYLCASSSGFRGETQYFGPGTRLLVL.

This chain connects TRBV7-3 to TRBJ2-2, with D hard to call. This CDR3 comprises 16 residues. The germline V and J ends were trimmed by 1 base and 8 bases, with 17 bases remaining between them. In germline, CDR1 is SGHTA, CDR2 FQGTGA. The CDR3 protein is CASSLMPAALNGELFF. In DNA form, the CDR3 reads TGTGCCAGCAGCTTAATGCCGGCGGCCCTTAATGGGGAGCTGTTTTTT.

V is TRBV9 and J is TRBJ2-1; 8 bases align to TRBD2. This CDR3 is built from 14 residues. CDR1 and CDR2 (germline): SGDLS, YYNGEE. The V and J ends lost 2 bases and 4 bases, in that order; junction bases with no gene match: 2. The DNA of the CDR3 is TGTGCCAGCAGCGTCGGGACTAGATACAATGAGCAGTTCTTC. Protein: CASSVGTRYNEQFF.

The rearrangement joins TRBV7-2 to TRBJ2-5, with D perhaps given as TRBD1 or TRBD2 (5 bases each). The CDR3 covers 15 residues. Trimming removed 9 bases from V and 5 bases from J, with 22 bases in between. Germline V CDR1 and CDR2: SGHTA, FQGNSA. DNA for the CDR3: TGTGCCAGTGGGGTGCAGGGCCGGGGATCTGAGACCCAGTACTTC. Amino acids: CASGVQGRGSETQYF.

V usage is TRBV2 and J usage is TRBJ2-3; 7 bases fit TRBD1. CDR3 length equals 13 residues. The V gene's germline CDR1 is SNHLY and CDR2 FYNNEI. V shed 4 bases and J 5 bases; nucleotides not matched to a gene: 3. CDR3 region: CASSVTGVDTQYF. DNA of the CDR3: TGTGCCAGCAGTGTTACAGGGGTAGATACGCAGTATTTT.

This clone was detected many times. V usage is TRBV7-6 and J usage is TRBJ1-1; tentative D call: TRBD1 (5 bases). V was trimmed by 0 bases and J by 4 bases, leaving 9 bases between them. Germline CDR1 and CDR2: SGHVS and FNYEAQ. The CDR3 covers 14 residues. CDR3 region: CASSLASGITEAFF. CDR3 bases: TGTGCCAGCAGCTTAGCGTCAGGGATCACTGAAGCTTTCTTT.

The V gene is TRBV4-2, the J gene TRBJ1-3, with 8 bases fitting TRBD1. V lost 3 bases and J lost 2; bases outside the gene matches: 3. CDR3 length: 15 amino acids. CDR1 is LGHNA, CDR2 YNFKEQ, per germline. CDR3 in DNA: TGTGCCAGCAGCCATACGGACAGGGCTGGAAACACCATATATTTT. Encoded protein: CASSHTDRAGNTIYF.

The CDR3 protein is CASSRTGAINEKLFF. DNA of the CDR3: TGTGCCAGCAGCAGAACAGGCGCCATTAATGAAAAACTGTTTTTT. The chain combines TRBV5-6 with TRBJ1-4, with D perhaps TRBD1 (5 bases). The CDR3 spans 15 residues. Germline V lookup: CDR1 SGHDT, CDR2 YYEEEE. The ends were cut back, 4 bases at V and 4 bases at J, with 14 bases in the middle.

The gene calls are TRBV5-6 and TRBJ1-1; 7 nucleotides line up with TRBD1. The V gene's germline CDR1 is SGHDT and CDR2 YYEEEE. With V trimmed by 1 base and J by 1 base, 7 bases remained unmatched. CDR3 length: 16 amino acids. CDR3 region: CASSLSPQGPNTEAFF. CDR3 nucleotide sequence: TGTGCCAGCAGCTTGTCTCCACAGGGGCCGAACACTGAAGCTTTCTTT.

The chain carries TRBV13 and TRBJ1-6; 7 bases match TRBD1. V lost 4 bases to trimming and J lost 7 bases; unmatched junction nucleotides: 10. The CDR3 consists of 16 residues. The germline V gene has CDR1 PRHDT and CDR2 FYEKMQ (reference sequence). CDR3 in DNA: TGTGCCAGCAGCTCTGCAGACAGGGAGCCAAATTCACCCCTCCACTTT. It translates to CASSSADREPNSPLHF.

The genes are TRBV5-1 and TRBJ2-1; 7 nucleotides align to TRBD1. Germline assignment: CDR1 SGHRS and CDR2 YFSETQ. The CDR3 runs 15 residues. V was pared by 4 bases and J by 6 bases, with 10 bases of the junction left unmatched. CDR3 sequence (DNA): TGCGCCAGCAGCCATGGACAGGTCAAGTCCAATGAGCAGTTCTTC. This sequence encodes CASSHGQVKSNEQFF.

This chain links TRBV2 with TRBJ2-7; 8 positions match TRBD1. The V segment lost 7 bases and the J segment 1 base; nucleotides outside the gene matches: 6. Germline CDR1 and CDR2: SNHLY and FYNNEI. CDR3 length equals 14 residues. The CDR3 sequence is CASKGTGLSYEQYF. In DNA, the CDR3 is TGTGCCAGCAAAGGGACAGGACTTTCCTACGAGCAGTACTTC.

The chain employs TRBV10-3 and TRBJ2-3, with 8 positions matching TRBD2. There are 15 residues in the CDR3. CDR1 is ENHRY, CDR2 SYGVKD, per germline. V trimming: 6 bases; J trimming: 3 bases; junction bases outside the gene matches: 8. CDR3: CAISSRGGLTDTQYF. CDR3 sequence (DNA): TGTGCCATCAGCTCTCGCGGGGGGTTGACAGATACGCAGTATTTT.

The chain recombines TRBV5-4 with TRBJ2-6; 9 nucleotides agree with TRBD1. Trimming took 6 bases from V and 3 from J; bases not matched to a gene: 16. The CDR3 extends over 19 amino acids. CDR1 and CDR2 from the germline V gene are SGHNT and YYREEE (reference sequence). The CDR3 DNA reads TGTGCCAGCATGAGGTGGGGACAGGGTCTCCCAGGTGGGGCCAACGTCCTGACTTTC. Translated, it gives CASMRWGQGLPGGANVLTF.

This clone has a handful of counts. This chain joins TRBV5-1 and TRBJ1-2, with TRBD1 identical over 9 bases. Trimming cost V 5 bases and J 5 bases; bases outside gene matches: 4. The CDR3 has 13 amino acids. The germline V gene has CDR1 SGHRS and CDR2 YFSETQ. The CDR3 reads CASSPQGAYGYTF. The CDR3 bases are TGCGCCAGCAGTCCACAGGGGGCTTATGGCTACACCTTC.

The rearrangement links TRBV5-6 to TRBJ1-4; D is unclear. Germline V lookup: CDR1 SGHDT, CDR2 YYEEEE. The length of the CDR3 is 16 residues. The V end was cut by 1 base, the J end by 0 bases, with 10 bases between. CDR3 region: CASSLLPGATNEKLFF. DNA for the CDR3: TGTGCCAGCAGCTTGCTTCCCGGCGCAACTAATGAAAAACTGTTTTTT. Filled out from reference TRBV5-6 and TRBJ1-4, the complete variable domain reads DAGVTQSPTHLIKTRGQQVTLRCSPKSGHDTVSWYQQALGQGPQFIFQYYEEEERQRGNFPDRFSGHQFPNYSSELNVNALLLGDSALYLCASSLLPGATNEKLFFGSGTQLSVL.

The rearrangement joins TRBV3-1 (or the pseudogene TRBV3-2) to TRBJ1-2; TRBD1 agrees at 9 bases. The CDR3 is 13 residues long. The germline V gene has CDR1 LGHDT and CDR2 YNNKEL (reference sequence). Trimming took 4 bases from V and 7 from J; bases not matched to a gene: 4. CDR3 protein: CASSRDRDGGYTF. The CDR3 DNA follows: TGTGCCAGCAGCCGGGACAGGGACGGTGGCTACACCTTC.

The V and J genes are TRBV6-5 and TRBJ1-4; 8 bases line up with TRBD1. J gave up 8 bases and V 0 bases, and 5 bases lay outside the gene matches. Per germline, CDR1 MNHEY and CDR2 SVGAGI. The CDR3 sequence is 15 residues long. Here the CDR3 reads CASSYSGTGREKLFF. The CDR3 bases are TGTGCCAGCAGTTACTCCGGGACAGGTCGAGAAAAACTGTTTTTT.

The chain uses TRBV6-5 and TRBJ1-5; no reliable D call. Germline values: CDR1 MNHEY, CDR2 SVGAGI. V gave up 5 bases and J gave up 1 base, with 9 bases separating them. The CDR3 runs to 14 residues. The CDR3 spells CASSQISSNQPQHF. Written as DNA, the CDR3 is TGTGCCAGCAGTCAAATCTCGAGCAATCAGCCCCAGCATTTT.

This chain connects TRBV29-1 to TRBJ2-7; D call uncertain. In germline, CDR1 is SQVTM, CDR2 ANQGSEA. The CDR3 runs 11 residues. V shed 0 bases and J shed 4 bases, with 4 bases lying between them. CDR3 bases: TGCAGCGTTGAAGATCTATACGAGCAGTACTTC. Translating it yields CSVEDLYEQYF.

The chain has TRBV18 and TRBJ1-3; possibly TRBD1 for D (5 bases). The CDR3 is made up of 14 amino acids. V lost 6 bases and J lost 0, with 9 bases in between. CDR1 KGHSH and CDR2 LQKENI come from the germline V gene. The CDR3 sequence: CASSPTDSGNTIYF. CDR3 sequence (DNA): TGTGCCAGCTCCCCGACAGACTCTGGAAACACCATATATTTT.

J is TRBJ1-6 and V is TRBV12-3 or TRBV12-4; tentatively, D is TRBD1 (5 bases). This CDR3 has 13 residues. V was shortened by 7 bases and J by 10 bases, with 14 bases between the two germline ends. The CDR3 loop reads CASTIGGRSPLHF. In DNA form, the CDR3 reads TGTGCCAGCACCATCGGGGGGAGGTCACCCCTCCACTTT.

The V and J genes are TRBV4-2 and TRBJ1-1, with D possibly TRBD1 on 5 matching bases. The CDR3 sequence is 14 residues long. Germline values: CDR1 LGHNA, CDR2 YNFKEQ. Trimming took 0 bases from V and 6 from J, leaving 11 bases between them. The CDR3 sequence: CASSQDFRGPEAFF. Here the CDR3 DNA reads TGTGCCAGCAGCCAAGATTTCCGGGGCCCTGAAGCTTTCTTT.

The rearrangement joins TRBV29-1 to TRBJ1-1; TRBD1 might be the D (5 bases). Germline-derived CDR1 and CDR2 are SQVTM and ANQGSEA. Between the trimmed V and J ends, which lost 1 base and 5 bases, there was a span of 20 bases. The CDR3 is 16 residues long. The DNA for the CDR3 is TGCAGCGTTGAAGGGATGTCAGGGCTAGTAGGAACTGAAGCTTTCTTT. Translating gives CSVEGMSGLVGTEAFF.

The rearrangement joins TRBV7-9 to TRBJ1-1; possibly TRBD1 for D (6 bases). The CDR3 length is 14 residues. Germline values: CDR1 SEHNR, CDR2 FQNEAQ (reference sequence). The V end was cut by 5 bases, the J end by 1 base, with 11 bases between. CDR3 in amino acids: CASSPNRENTEAFF. In nucleotides, the CDR3 is TGTGCCAGCAGCCCCAACAGGGAGAACACTGAAGCTTTCTTT.

V usage is TRBV5-1 and J usage is TRBJ2-7; 9 bases are a match to TRBD1. Unmatched junction bases numbered 8, after V lost 1 base and J lost 6 bases. The CDR3 is 15 amino acids. Per germline, CDR1 SGHRS and CDR2 YFSETQ. The chain's CDR3 is CASSLTTGGSGEQYF. CDR3 DNA sequence: TGCGCCAGCAGCTTGACGACAGGGGGGTCAGGCGAGCAGTACTTC.